The 32 T cell receptor beta chains given below trace back to one sample, sequenced in a study of blood T cell repertoires in COVID-19. Generated by immunoSEQ multiplex PCR, the TCRdb table keeps only in-frame clones and is missing some. The repertoire holds hundreds of thousands of clones, with 80% to 90% as singletons. Sequencing used peripheral blood. Receptors originate from a woman in her thirties with active or convalescent COVID-19.

The chain carries TRBV4-1 and TRBJ1-2, with a tentative D call TRBD1 (6 bases). Germline CDR1 MGHRA, CDR2 YSYEKL. V gave up 0 bases and J gave up 2 bases, with 7 bases separating them. CDR3 length: 14 residues. CDR3 coding DNA: TGCGCCAGCAGCCAAGACGGACAGAACTATGGCTACACCTTC. It codes for CASSQDGQNYGYTF.

The chain is built from TRBV7-9 and TRBJ2-3; TRBD2 matches 10 bases. CDR1 and CDR2 from the germline V gene are SEHNR and FQNEAQ (reference sequence). J gave up 3 bases and V 5 bases, and 8 bases lay outside the gene matches. This CDR3 contains 16 residues. The CDR3 loop is CASSRSGGAGTDTQYF. CDR3 coding DNA: TGTGCCAGCAGCCGGAGCGGGGGGGCCGGGACAGATACGCAGTATTTT.

This chain joins TRBV5-1 and TRBJ2-1, with D unclear. The CDR3 runs 14 residues. Germline CDR1 reads SGHRS; CDR2 reads YFSETQ. V lost 3 bases to trimming and J lost 0 bases, with 7 bases between them. CDR3 loop: CASSSGTSYNEQFF. CDR3 in DNA: TGCGCCAGCAGCTCTGGCACCTCCTACAATGAGCAGTTCTTC.

The table lists this clone with a few counts. This chain connects TRBV11-2 to TRBJ1-1; a weak D match, TRBD1 (5 bases). The germline gives CDR1 SGHAT, CDR2 FQNNGV. The CDR3 runs 16 residues. Trimming pared 3 bases from V and 2 bases from J, leaving 16 bases between. This chain's CDR3 is CASSLGKGFGNTEAFF. Here the CDR3 DNA reads TGTGCCAGCAGCTTGGGGAAGGGGTTTGGAAACACTGAAGCTTTCTTT.

The rearrangement joins TRBV27 to TRBJ1-1, with 8 bases fitting TRBD1. CDR1 is MNHEY, CDR2 SMNVEV, per germline (reference sequence). The CDR3 is made up of 18 amino acids. V lost 5 bases to trimming and J lost 0 bases; unmatched junction nucleotides: 14. The DNA for the CDR3 is TGTGCCAGCAGTACACAGATAGGACAGGGCAACATGAACACTGAAGCTTTCTTT. This translates into CASSTQIGQGNMNTEAFF.

The V and J genes are TRBV19 and TRBJ1-6; D uncertain. The germline CDR1 and CDR2 sequences are LNHDA and SQIVND (reference sequence). V lost 1 base, J lost 5 bases, and 9 bases lay in between. This CDR3 has 15 residues. CDR3 bases: TGTGCCAGTAGTATAGGAGGATTAAATAATTCACCCCTCCACTTT. It codes for CASSIGGLNNSPLHF.

This chain links TRBV25-1 with TRBJ1-1; D not resolved. CDR1 is MGHDK and CDR2 is SYGVNS in the germline V gene. This CDR3 spans 13 amino acids. V lost 4 bases to trimming and J lost 3 bases, with 9 bases between them. The CDR3 nucleotides read TGTGCCAGCAGTGGTCGGGGAGACACTGAAGCTTTCTTT. This translates into CASSGRGDTEAFF.

DNA of the CDR3: TGTGCCAGCAGTTACACAGGACCGTCCGCCACTGAAGCTTTCTTT. Residues: CASSYTGPSATEAFF. The V call is TRBV6-5, the J call TRBJ1-1; tentatively, D is TRBD1 (5 bases). Trimming took 2 bases from V and 4 from J, leaving 14 bases between them. In germline, CDR1 is MNHEY, CDR2 SVGAGI. This CDR3 has 15 residues.

The gene calls are TRBV5-4 and TRBJ2-4; 8 positions match TRBD2. Germline trimming cut 2 bases from V and 4 bases from J; bases unmatched to any gene: 2. The germline CDR1 and CDR2 sequences are SGHNT and YYREEE (reference sequence). This CDR3 is 14 amino acids long. The CDR3 nucleotides read TGTGCCAGCAGCTTCGCGGGAGGAAAAAACATTCAGTACTTC. Residues: CASSFAGGKNIQYF.

The CDR3, as DNA: TGTGCCAGCAGCCCTCTCGGGGTGAGCGGGAGGGCTTCGCCCTACGAGCAGTACTTC. Translating gives CASSPLGVSGRASPYEQYF. This chain joins TRBV14 and TRBJ2-7; 10 positions agree with TRBD2. Trimming removed 4 bases from V and 2 bases from J; junction bases left unmatched: 17. Germline loops: CDR1 SGHDN, CDR2 FVKESK. The CDR3 runs to 19 residues.

V usage is TRBV7-9 and J usage is TRBJ2-1, with 9 bases that match TRBD2. The germline V gene encodes CDR1 SEHNR and CDR2 FQNEAQ (reference sequence). The junction had 14 bases not matched to a gene; V was cut back by 5 bases and J by 3 bases. The CDR3 totals 18 residues. The CDR3: CASSPQRASGADYNEQFF. The CDR3 DNA follows: TGTGCCAGCAGCCCCCAGAGAGCTAGCGGGGCGGACTACAATGAGCAGTTCTTC.

This clone was seen once. The gene calls are TRBV3-1 (or the pseudogene TRBV3-2) and TRBJ2-4, with 9 bases aligning to TRBD1. This CDR3 contains 14 residues. CDR1 LGHDT and CDR2 YNNKEL come from the germline V gene (reference sequence). Trimming took 3 bases from V and 6 from J; bases not matched to a gene: 3. In DNA form, the CDR3 reads TGTGCCAGCAGCCATGGACAGGGGAGAAACATTCAGTACTTC. It codes for CASSHGQGRNIQYF.

This chain joins TRBV5-1 and TRBJ2-2; 7 nucleotides agree with TRBD2. The germline V gene encodes CDR1 SGHRS and CDR2 YFSETQ. J lost 4 bases, V lost 0 bases, and 3 bases had no gene match. CDR3 length: 15 amino acids. DNA of the CDR3: TGCGCCAGCAGCTTGGGGGAGGGGACCACCGGGGAGCTGTTTTTT. This translates into CASSLGEGTTGELFF.

The chain is built from TRBV7-9 and TRBJ1-6; 8 bases align to TRBD1. The V segment lost 4 bases and the J segment 7 bases; nucleotides outside the gene matches: 3. Germline loops: CDR1 SEHNR, CDR2 FQNEAQ (reference sequence). The CDR3 has 14 residues. The CDR3 DNA sequence: TGTGCCAGCAGCTCCCAGGGGGCAAATTCACCCCTCCACTTT. It is translated as CASSSQGANSPLHF. The full variable domain, its missing parts supplied by reference TRBV7-9 and TRBJ1-6, is DTGVSQNPRHKITKRGQNVTFRCDPISEHNRLYWYRQTLGQGPEFLTYFQNEAQLEKSRLLSDRFSAERPKGSFSTLEIQRTEQGDSAMYLCASSSQGANSPLHFGNGTRLTVT.

J is TRBJ2-7 and V is TRBV13; 8 nucleotides align to TRBD1. Germline V CDR1 and CDR2: PRHDT, FYEKMQ (reference sequence). The CDR3 is 15 residues long. V dropped 5 bases and J dropped 0; count of bases not matched to a gene: 6. The CDR3 spells CASSMGQESSYEQYF. The DNA for the CDR3 is TGTGCCAGCAGCATGGGACAGGAGAGCTCCTACGAGCAGTACTTC.

The chain recombines TRBV29-1 with TRBJ2-2; 8 nucleotides match TRBD1. The CDR3 runs 13 residues. Germline V gene data show CDR1 as SQVTM and CDR2 as ANQGSEA. The J segment lost 4 bases and the V segment lost 6 bases, leaving 4 bases of the junction unmatched. For the CDR3, the DNA is TGCAGCGTGCAGGACAGGGCCACCGGGGAGCTGTTTTTT. Translated, it gives CSVQDRATGELFF.

This rearrangement joins TRBV5-1 to TRBJ1-4; 8 bases map to TRBD1. After removal of 0 bases from V and 11 bases from J, the junction contained 9 bases not matched to a gene. The CDR3 is 15 residues long. Germline-derived CDR1 and CDR2 are SGHRS and YFSETQ. CDR3 loop: CASSLEGTGRGKLFF. The CDR3 nucleotides are TGCGCCAGCAGCTTGGAGGGGACAGGAAGGGGGAAACTGTTTTTT. Looking up the rest from reference TRBV5-1 and TRBJ1-4 gives the full variable domain: KAGVTQTPRYLIKTRGQQVTLSCSPISGHRSVSWYQQTPGQGLQFLFEYFSETQRNKGNFPGRFSGRQFSNSRSEMNVSTLELGDSALYLCASSLEGTGRGKLFFGSGTQLSVL.

CDR3 DNA: TGTGCCAGCAGCGGCCGGGACAGGGGCACAGATACGCAGTATTTT. Its protein product is CASSGRDRGTDTQYF. The chain links TRBV9 to TRBJ2-3; 9 nucleotides align to TRBD1. The germline V gene encodes CDR1 SGDLS and CDR2 YYNGEE. With 3 bases clipped from V and 1 base from J, the junction kept 3 bases outside the gene matches. The CDR3 loop spans 15 amino acids.

This rearrangement joins TRBV9 to TRBJ1-2; 9 nucleotides align to TRBD1. The germline CDR1 and CDR2 sequences are SGDLS and YYNGEE. This CDR3 comprises 14 residues. V shed 4 bases, J shed 3 bases, and the junction held 4 bases outside the gene matches. The CDR3 nucleotides read TGTGCCAGCAGCATGGGACAGGGATACTATGGCTACACCTTC. As protein: CASSMGQGYYGYTF.

This clone was seen a single time. The V and J genes are TRBV28 and TRBJ1-1; 8 positions match TRBD1. V was clipped by 5 bases and J by 1 base; unmatched bases: 6. The V gene's germline CDR1 is MDHEN and CDR2 SYDVKM. The CDR3 is 15 amino acids. CDR3 in amino acids: CASSPGGARNTEAFF. For the CDR3, the DNA is TGTGCCAGCAGTCCAGGGGGCGCGAGGAACACTGAAGCTTTCTTT. Variable domain in full (rest from reference TRBV28 and TRBJ1-1): DVKVTQSSRYLVKRTGEKVFLECVQDMDHENMFWYRQDPGLGLRLIYFSYDVKMKEKGDIPEGYSVSREKKERFSLILESASTNQTSMYLCASSPGGARNTEAFFGQGTRLTVV.

The rearrangement uses TRBV2 and TRBJ2-7; no clear D. CDR1 and CDR2 from the germline V gene are SNHLY and FYNNEI. V lost 2 bases, J lost 3 bases, and 5 bases lay in between. The CDR3 runs 12 residues. The CDR3 reads CASSELGYEQYF. CDR3 DNA: TGTGCCAGCAGTGAACTCGGCTACGAGCAGTACTTC.

This chain uses TRBV29-1 with TRBJ2-3; D might be TRBD2 (5 bases). Germline CDR1 SQVTM, CDR2 ANQGSEA. The V end lost 4 bases, the J end lost 0 bases, and 11 bases lay between the germline ends. The CDR3 extends over 14 amino acids. The CDR3 region has the DNA TGCAGCGTTGGCGTGGGAGCTAGCACAGATACGCAGTATTTT. It encodes CSVGVGASTDTQYF.

This clone has more than one count but fewer than ten. This chain links TRBV4-1 with TRBJ1-1; tentative D call: TRBD1 (5 bases). This CDR3 has 15 residues. V was pared by 2 bases and J by 1 base, with 11 bases between. The germline V gene has CDR1 MGHRA and CDR2 YSYEKL. The CDR3: CASSQQGLTNTEAFF. In nucleotides, the CDR3 is TGCGCCAGCAGCCAACAGGGCTTAACGAACACTGAAGCTTTCTTT.

The chain employs TRBV5-1 and TRBJ2-3; D gene uncertain. Germline values: CDR1 SGHRS, CDR2 YFSETQ. The CDR3 sequence is 14 residues long. V was shortened by 1 base and J by 0 bases, with 6 bases between the two germline ends. The CDR3 coding sequence is TGCGCCAGCAGCTTGACCAGGAGCACAGATACGCAGTATTTT. Translating gives CASSLTRSTDTQYF.

The chain couples TRBV5-1 to TRBJ1-4, with TRBD1 matching over 9 bases. V lost 4 bases, J lost 6 bases, and 7 bases stayed unmatched. The CDR3 contains 15 residues. Germline V gene lookup returns CDR1 SGHRS and CDR2 YFSETQ. The CDR3 DNA is TGCGCCAGCAGCGGTTCGGGACAGGGATATGAAAAACTGTTTTTT. It encodes CASSGSGQGYEKLFF.

The V call is TRBV14, the J call TRBJ1-2; 9 bases line up with TRBD1. V gave up 6 bases and J gave up 3 bases; unmatched junction bases: 5. The CDR3 has 14 amino acids. The V gene's germline CDR1 is SGHDN and CDR2 FVKESK. CDR3 DNA sequence: TGTGCCAGCAGGCGGACAGGGGAGGACTATGGCTACACCTTC. Residues: CASRRTGEDYGYTF.

CDR3 in DNA: TGTGCCAGCAGCCAAGCGCGGGCCTCAGATACGCAGTATTTT. Protein: CASSQARASDTQYF. The chain carries TRBV3-1 (or the pseudogene TRBV3-2) and TRBJ2-3; tentative D call: TRBD2 (5 bases). V gave up 1 base and J gave up 4 bases, with 9 bases separating them. This CDR3 is 14 amino acids long. Germline CDR1 and CDR2: LGHDT and YNNKEL (reference sequence).

V gene TRBV10-3 combines with J gene TRBJ2-1, with D tentatively TRBD2 (6 bases). The V gene's germline CDR1 is ENHRY and CDR2 SYGVKD. CDR3 length: 12 amino acids. V was trimmed by 6 bases and J by 5 bases, leaving 8 bases between them. CDR3 region: CAIRDYDNEQFF. The DNA of the CDR3 is TGTGCCATCAGGGACTACGACAATGAGCAGTTCTTC.

V usage is TRBV12-3 or TRBV12-4 and J usage is TRBJ2-5; a possible D gene is TRBD2 (5 bases). V lost 3 bases and J lost 4, with 9 bases in between. This CDR3 has 13 residues. Here the CDR3 DNA reads TGTGCCAGCAGTTTTCCTAGCCCAGAGACCCAGTACTTC. The encoded protein is CASSFPSPETQYF.

The V call is TRBV6-5, the J call TRBJ2-1, with D perhaps TRBD1 (7 bases). The germline V and J ends were trimmed by 6 bases and 9 bases, with 12 bases remaining between them. This CDR3 spans 12 amino acids. Looked up from germline, CDR1 is MNHEY and CDR2 is SVGAGI. The CDR3, as DNA: TGTGCCAGCAGCGCGGGACAGACTGAGCAGTTCTTC. It codes for CASSAGQTEQFF.

A note on this clone: Mismatch with germline at one junction end may stem from a read error. V gene TRBV30 combines with J gene TRBJ2-1; tentative D call: TRBD2 (7 bases). This CDR3 comprises 13 residues. Germline-derived CDR1 and CDR2 are GTSNPN and SVGIG (reference sequence). DNA for the CDR3: TGTGCCTGGAGTTCAGGGGACTACCATGAGCAGTTCTTC. As protein: CAWSSGDYHEQFF. The entire variable domain, with the rest obtained from reference TRBV30 and TRBJ2-1, is as follows: SQTIHQWPATLVQPVGSPLSLECTVEGTSNPNLYWYRQAAGRGLQLLFYSVGIGQISSEVPQNLSASRPQDRQFILSSKKLLLSDSGFYLCAWSSGDYHEQFFGPGTRLTVL.

This clone is a singleton in its sample. This chain links TRBV6-6 with TRBJ1-5, with D possibly matching TRBD1 (5 bases). Between the trimmed V and J ends, which lost 8 bases and 0 bases, there was a span of 11 bases. CDR3 size: 14 residues. CDR1 and CDR2 from the germline V gene are MNHNY and SVGAGI (reference sequence). The CDR3 reads CASEVGGSNQPQHF. The CDR3 DNA is TGTGCCAGCGAAGTCGGGGGTAGCAATCAGCCCCAGCATTTT.